These 21 T cell receptor beta chains were all obtained from the same sample, sequenced in a study of regulatory T cells in long-lasting Graves disease. Combining iRepertoire HTBI primers with Arm-PCR of CDR3 regions, the authors built TCR beta libraries. TCRdb reprocessed the multiplex PCR reads with MiXCR, giving one entry per CDR3 protein. The sample lists about 400,000 distinct CDR3 sequences; roughly 15% were seen once. Noted time point: newly diagnosed GD, antithyroid drugs for less than 3 months. The TCR library was made from RNA that had been extracted from PBMCs in TRIzol. Sample: peripheral blood mononuclear cells (PBMCs), taken at new diagnosis, from a patient treated with antithyroid drugs. These receptors came from a female donor with Graves disease.

There are many counts of this clonotype. This chain uses TRBV7-6 with TRBJ2-1, with 8 bases that match TRBD2. In germline, CDR1 is SGHVS, CDR2 FNYEAQ. Unmatched junction bases numbered 3, after V lost 7 bases and J lost 4 bases. The CDR3 length is 13 residues. CDR3 residues: CASTAGDYNEQFF. As DNA, the CDR3 is TGTGCCAGCACAGCGGGGGATTACAATGAGCAGTTCTTC.

V usage is TRBV10-3 and J usage is TRBJ2-1; weak D call: TRBD2 (6 bases). Germline V CDR1 and CDR2: ENHRY, SYGVKD. V lost 11 bases and J lost 8, with 22 bases in between. This CDR3 has 14 residues. The CDR3 protein is CASQTSLEPDEQFF. CDR3 nucleotide sequence: TGTGCCTCCCAGACTAGTCTGGAGCCCGATGAGCAGTTCTTC.

Note on this clonotype: This may be a read error, as it is one base from a much larger clone. This CDR3 is missing its conserved last phenylalanine or tryptophan, likely due to a read error. V is TRBV2 and J is TRBJ1-1; weak D call: TRBD1 (5 bases). Trimming cost V 4 bases and J 1 base, with 7 bases left between them. CDR3 length: 13 amino acids. Germline loops: CDR1 SNHLY, CDR2 FYNNEI. The CDR3, as DNA: TGTGCCAGCAGTGGGGGACGGAACACTGAAGCTTTCTGT. It specifies CASSGGRNTEAFC.

This clonotype has a handful of counts. The J gene is TRBJ1-2, the V gene TRBV6-2 or TRBV6-3; a possible D gene is TRBD1 (5 bases). This CDR3 contains 14 residues. Germline V gene lookup returns CDR1 MNHEY and CDR2 SVGEGT. Trimming pared 3 bases from V and 3 bases from J, leaving 11 bases between. This CDR3 is CASSYFQTDYGYTF. CDR3 nucleotides: TGTGCCAGCAGTTATTTCCAGACAGACTATGGCTACACCTTC.

This clonotype came up a few times. The chain has TRBV5-4 and TRBJ2-7; TRBD1 is a possible D gene (5 bases). CDR1 is SGHNT and CDR2 is YYREEE in the germline V gene (reference sequence). The CDR3 runs to 13 residues. Trimming stripped 4 bases from V and 3 bases from J, with 11 bases between. The CDR3, as DNA: TGTGCCAGCAGCCAAGGTACAGGCTACGAGCAGTACTTC. This encodes CASSQGTGYEQYF. The variable domain in full, completed from reference TRBV5-4 and TRBJ2-7, reads ETGVTQSPTHLIKTRGQQVTLRCSSQSGHNTVSWYQQALGQGPQFIFQYYREEENGRGNFPPRFSGLQFPNYSSELNVNALELDDSALYLCASSQGTGYEQYFGPGTRLTVT.

This clonotype occurred many times. The CDR3 loop is CASSRDRGTWPHNSPLHF. The CDR3 nucleotides are TGTGCCAGCAGCAGGGACAGGGGGACGTGGCCCCATAATTCACCCCTCCACTTT. V usage is TRBV11-2 and J usage is TRBJ1-6; 11 bases line up with TRBD1. This CDR3 region has 18 residues. CDR1 is SGHAT, CDR2 FQNNGV, per germline. The V gene end was trimmed by 5 bases and the J gene end by 5 bases; junction bases not matched to a gene: 11.

This clonotype showed up many times. This chain uses TRBV10-1 with TRBJ2-3; 10 positions agree with TRBD2. Trimming at V came to 9 bases and at J to 2 bases, leaving 5 bases not matched to a gene. CDR1 is WNHNN, CDR2 SYGVQD, per germline (reference sequence). This CDR3 contains 14 residues. The CDR3 region is CASGSGGDTDTQYF. The CDR3 DNA follows: TGCGCCAGTGGCAGCGGGGGGGACACAGATACGCAGTATTTT.

There are many counts of this clonotype. The chain uses TRBV27 and TRBJ1-5; TRBD1 matches 10 bases. Trimming cost V 9 bases and J 1 base; bases outside gene matches: 9. The germline CDR1 and CDR2 sequences are MNHEY and SMNVEV (reference sequence). There are 16 residues in the CDR3. CDR3 region: CARVRQGADSNQPQHF. The CDR3 DNA reads TGTGCCAGAGTTCGACAGGGGGCTGACAGCAATCAGCCCCAGCATTTT.

This clonotype was counted at least ten times. The rearrangement joins TRBV7-3 to TRBJ2-1; 12 bases are shared with TRBD1. Looked up from germline, CDR1 is SGHTA and CDR2 is FQGTGA. The trim removed 2 bases at V and 6 bases at J, leaving 5 bases unmatched. The CDR3 sequence is 16 residues long. The CDR3 bases are TGTGCCAGCAGCTTATCCGGGACAGGGGGCTGCAATGAGCAGTTCTTC. It is translated as CASSLSGTGGCNEQFF.

Ten or more counts support this clonotype. The V call is TRBV27, the J call TRBJ2-3; D may be TRBD1 (7 bases). V lost 6 bases, J lost 3 bases, and 19 bases lay in between. CDR1 and CDR2 (germline): MNHEY, SMNVEV (reference sequence). The CDR3 sequence is 16 residues long. The CDR3 DNA follows: TGTGCCAGCAGAACCTACCCAGGGGGGTTAACAGATACGCAGTATTTT. Protein: CASRTYPGGLTDTQYF.

This clonotype was recorded many times. V and J are TRBV9 and TRBJ1-2, with D perhaps TRBD1 (5 bases). Germline CDR1 is SGDLS and CDR2 is YYNGEE. V was clipped by 3 bases and J by 3 bases, with 15 bases between them. The CDR3 is 15 amino acids. In DNA form, the CDR3 reads TGTGCCAGCAGCGCCTTAGCGGGGCTCGACTATGGCTACACCTTC. Translated: CASSALAGLDYGYTF.

V usage is TRBV15 and J usage is TRBJ2-1; D may be TRBD1 (5 bases). The germline gives CDR1 LNHNV, CDR2 YYDKDF (reference sequence). The CDR3 loop spans 13 amino acids. V dropped 6 bases and J dropped 0 bases, with 6 bases sitting between them. The DNA of the CDR3 is TGTGCCACCAGGCAGGGCTCCTACAATGAGCAGTTCTTC. Its translation: CATRQGSYNEQFF.

This clonotype appeared many times. The V gene is TRBV24-1, the J gene TRBJ1-1; a possible D gene is TRBD1 (5 bases). V lost 7 bases to trimming and J lost 7 bases, with 15 bases between them. The CDR3 runs to 13 residues. Germline CDR1 and CDR2: KGHDR and SFDVKD. CDR3 nucleotides: TGTGCCACCAGGGCTGGCGGGAGGGGTGAAGCTTTCTTT. It encodes CATRAGGRGEAFF.

The gene calls are TRBV28 and TRBJ1-5; TRBD1 is a possible D gene (6 bases). This CDR3 contains 14 residues. CDR1 is MDHEN, CDR2 SYDVKM, per germline. Between the trimmed V and J ends, which lost 6 bases and 7 bases, there was a span of 16 bases. CDR3 in DNA: TGTGCCAGCAGCGGGGGGGGCGGGGTCCAGCCCCAGCATTTT. Translating gives CASSGGGGVQPQHF.

This clonotype was seen only a few times. An end of the junction does not agree with germline; a read error may underlie this. The CDR3 DNA reads as TGTGCCAGCAGCGACAGGGGCCAGAGTGGTGAAGAACTGTTTTTT. This encodes CASSDRGQSGEELFF. The gene calls are TRBV7-9 and TRBJ1-4, with TRBD1 matching 8 bases. Germline V lookup: CDR1 SEHNR, CDR2 FQNEAQ (reference sequence). The CDR3 is 15 amino acids.

This clonotype was seen repeatedly, ten times or more. The chain links TRBV28 to TRBJ2-7; TRBD1 matches 8 bases. This CDR3 contains 14 residues. CDR1 is MDHEN, CDR2 SYDVKM, per germline. The junction had 6 bases not matched to a gene; V was cut back by 6 bases and J by 2 bases. This CDR3 is CASRRQGLAYEQYF. The CDR3, as DNA: TGTGCCAGCAGGCGACAGGGGTTGGCCTACGAGCAGTACTTC.

This clonotype was seen ten or more times. The chain has TRBV5-4 and TRBJ2-1, with a tentative D call TRBD2 (6 bases). Trimming stripped 5 bases from V and 5 bases from J, with 17 bases between. CDR3 length: 15 amino acids. CDR1 is SGHNT and CDR2 is YYREEE in the germline V gene (reference sequence). CDR3 loop: CASRVGQASDNEQFF. DNA for the CDR3: TGTGCCAGCAGAGTGGGGCAGGCTAGCGACAATGAGCAGTTCTTC.

A remark on this clonotype: A read error may be the cause here, since a much bigger clone is one base away. This chain links TRBV11-2 with TRBJ2-4; D unresolved. The germline V gene has CDR1 SGHAT and CDR2 FQNNGV. The CDR3 has 12 residues. The CDR3, as DNA: TGTGCCAGCAGCTTAGCTAAGGAGACCCAGCACTTC. Its translation is CASSLAKETQHF.

The rearrangement uses TRBV30 and TRBJ2-5; maybe TRBD2 (5 bases). The CDR3 is made up of 12 amino acids. Germline CDR1 and CDR2: GTSNPN and SVGIG (reference sequence). Trimming removed 3 bases at V and 5 bases at J, with 10 bases between. In DNA form, the CDR3 reads TGTGCCTGGAGAGCTAGCAAGGAGACCCAGTACTTC. As protein: CAWRASKETQYF.

The table lists this clonotype with many counts. V gene TRBV29-1 combines with J gene TRBJ1-2, with a tentative D call TRBD1 (6 bases). Between the trimmed V and J ends, which lost 3 bases and 4 bases, there was a span of 15 bases. The CDR3 has 14 amino acids. Germline values: CDR1 SQVTM, CDR2 ANQGSEA. The CDR3 DNA follows: TGCAGCGTTGATCCTCCGGGACACCTCTATGGCTACACCTTC. Protein: CSVDPPGHLYGYTF.

This clonotype came up many times. The chain couples TRBV6-5 to TRBJ2-1; unclear D gene. The V end was cut by 0 bases, the J end by 0 bases, with 9 bases between. The CDR3 length is 16 residues. Germline-derived CDR1 and CDR2 are MNHEY and SVGAGI. Here the CDR3 DNA reads TGTGCCAGCAGTTACTCGCTTCTTTCCTCCTACAATGAGCAGTTCTTC. The encoded protein is CASSYSLLSSYNEQFF.